This TCR beta chain was recorded in a study of T cell responses to AZD1222 COVID-19 vaccine. CDR1 is SGHVS and CDR2 is FQNEAQ in the germline V gene. Trimming cost V 1 base and J 0 bases, with 10 bases left between them. This CDR3 has 15 residues. Analysis merged second doses at about 4 or about 12 weeks. Generated by immunoSEQ multiplex PCR, the TCRdb table keeps only in-frame clones and is missing some. The table lists some 110,000 clones, 85% to 90% of them singletons. The rearrangement joins TRBV7-8 to TRBJ2-7; D not certain. The TCR originated in an adult who received the AZD1222 COVID-19 vaccine. Sequences were derived from peripheral blood, sampled 28 days after the second AZD1222 dose. CDR3 sequence reads: CASSLVADSSYEQYF. The DNA for the CDR3 is TGTGCCAGCAGCTTAGTCGCCGATAGCTCCTACGAGCAGTACTTC.